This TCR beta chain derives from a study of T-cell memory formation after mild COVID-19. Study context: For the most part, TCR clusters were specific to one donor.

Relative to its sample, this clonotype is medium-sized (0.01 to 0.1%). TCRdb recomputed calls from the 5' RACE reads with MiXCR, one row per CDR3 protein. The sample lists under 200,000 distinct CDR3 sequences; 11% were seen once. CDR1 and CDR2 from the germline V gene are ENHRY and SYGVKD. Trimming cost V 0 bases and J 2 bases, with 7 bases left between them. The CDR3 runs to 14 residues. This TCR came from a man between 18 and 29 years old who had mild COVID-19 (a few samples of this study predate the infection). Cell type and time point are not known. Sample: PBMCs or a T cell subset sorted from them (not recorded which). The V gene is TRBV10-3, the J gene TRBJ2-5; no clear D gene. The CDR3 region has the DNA TGTGCCATCAGTGAGTCGCGGACGCAAGAGACCCAGTACTTC. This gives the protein CAISESRTQETQYF.